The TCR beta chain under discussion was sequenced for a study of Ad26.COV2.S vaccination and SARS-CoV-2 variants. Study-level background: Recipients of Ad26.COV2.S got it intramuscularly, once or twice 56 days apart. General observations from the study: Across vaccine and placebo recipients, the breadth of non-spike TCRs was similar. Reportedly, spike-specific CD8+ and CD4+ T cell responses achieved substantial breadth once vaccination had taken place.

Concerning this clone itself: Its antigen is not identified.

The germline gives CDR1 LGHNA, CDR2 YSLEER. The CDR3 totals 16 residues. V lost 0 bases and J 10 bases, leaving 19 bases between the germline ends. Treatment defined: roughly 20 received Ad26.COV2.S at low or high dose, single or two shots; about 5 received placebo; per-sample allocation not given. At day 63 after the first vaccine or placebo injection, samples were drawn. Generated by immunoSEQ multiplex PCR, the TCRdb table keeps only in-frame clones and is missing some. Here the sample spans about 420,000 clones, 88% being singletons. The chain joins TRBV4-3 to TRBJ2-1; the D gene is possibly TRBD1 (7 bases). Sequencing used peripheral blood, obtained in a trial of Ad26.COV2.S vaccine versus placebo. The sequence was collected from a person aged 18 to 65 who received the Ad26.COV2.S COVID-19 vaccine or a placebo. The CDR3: CASSQEWTGGGVEQFF. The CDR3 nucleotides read TGCGCCAGCAGCCAAGAATGGACAGGTGGAGGGGTGGAGCAGTTCTTC.